Below are 32 T cell receptor beta chains sequenced from a single sample in a study of radiation and T cells in renal cell carcinoma. Profiling relied on immunoSEQ multiplex PCR, and the TCRdb table lists in-frame clones only, not all of them. Among 70,000 to 100,000 clones, 82% were seen once, and the ten largest hold approximately 6.4%. Stated time point: baseline pretreatment blood. The treatment here: 15 Gy SBRT to primary tumor, nephrectomy 4 weeks later. The starting material was blood, obtained from a patient whose treatment included radiotherapy and nephrectomy. These receptors all stem from a man in his 60s with renal cell carcinoma.

Regarding this clone: Distinct nucleotide sequences in the sample also encode this CDR3. The CDR3 coding sequence is TGTGCCTGGAGTGTAGGGTTAGCTTCGAACACCGGGGAGCTGTTTTTT. Protein product: CAWSVGLASNTGELFF. V and J are TRBV30 and TRBJ2-2; no clear D. CDR3 length: 16 residues. V was cut by 0 bases and J by 0 bases, with 11 bases left in between. Germline lookup yields CDR1 GTSNPN and CDR2 SVGIG (reference sequence).

The chain has TRBV18 and TRBJ2-7; 12 bases agree with TRBD2. This CDR3 is built from 16 residues. Germline assignment: CDR1 KGHSH and CDR2 LQKENI. Losses at the gene ends were 3 bases for V and 0 bases for J; bases not matched to a gene: 3. This CDR3 is CASSPGLAGDSYEQYF. The CDR3 DNA sequence: TGTGCCAGCTCACCGGGACTAGCGGGTGACTCCTACGAGCAGTACTTC.

DNA of the CDR3: TGTGCCAGCAGCTCACCGGGACTACCTTCGTACGAGCAGTACTTC. Translated: CASSSPGLPSYEQYF. The chain uses TRBV7-2 and TRBJ2-7, with TRBD2 matching over 7 bases. Germline lookup yields CDR1 SGHTA and CDR2 FQGNSA. After removal of 4 bases from V and 4 bases from J, the junction contained 10 bases not matched to a gene. The CDR3 runs to 15 residues.

This clone has a handful of counts. J is TRBJ2-5 and V is TRBV13; 7 nucleotides align to TRBD2. V gave up 7 bases and J gave up 4 bases; unmatched junction bases: 6. Germline CDR1 PRHDT, CDR2 FYEKMQ (reference sequence). The CDR3 contains 13 residues. The chain's CDR3 is CASKREDRETQYF. In nucleotides, the CDR3 is TGTGCCAGCAAGCGGGAAGACCGAGAGACCCAGTACTTC.

The count of this clone is one. The gene calls are TRBV19 and TRBJ1-3; the D is unclear. V lost 1 base to trimming and J lost 2 bases, with 12 bases between them. Per the germline V gene, CDR1 is LNHDA and CDR2 is SQIVND (reference sequence). CDR3 length: 16 residues. This chain's CDR3 is CASSIGDSEAGNTIYF. CDR3 sequence (DNA): TGTGCCAGTAGTATAGGAGATTCGGAAGCTGGAAACACCATATATTTT.

The V call is TRBV29-1, the J call TRBJ2-1; 10 bases are a match to TRBD2. There are 14 residues in the CDR3. J lost 9 bases, V lost 8 bases, and 13 bases had no gene match. In germline, CDR1 is SQVTM, CDR2 ANQGSEA. CDR3 in amino acids: CSTLGSGRAIEQFF. The DNA for the CDR3 is TGCAGCACCCTGGGGAGCGGGAGGGCCATTGAGCAGTTCTTC.

The chain has TRBV7-2 and TRBJ1-2, with TRBD1 as a possible D gene (6 bases). The V gene's germline CDR1 is SGHTA and CDR2 FQGNSA. The CDR3 covers 16 residues. V shed 5 bases and J shed 1 base, with 17 bases lying between them. In DNA form, the CDR3 reads TGTGCCAGCAGCCCGACAGGCCCAACCTTTAACTATGGCTACACCTTC. Translated, it gives CASSPTGPTFNYGYTF.

The chain employs TRBV5-1 and TRBJ1-4; possible D gene TRBD1, 6 bases. CDR1 and CDR2 (germline): SGHRS, YFSETQ. V was clipped by 0 bases and J by 4 bases, with 7 bases between them. The CDR3 sequence is 14 residues long. The CDR3 loop is CASSLAQGNEKLFF. The CDR3 DNA sequence: TGCGCCAGCAGCTTGGCACAGGGTAATGAAAAACTGTTTTTT.

The chain has TRBV5-4 and TRBJ1-6; D remains unclear. Germline V gene data show CDR1 as SGHNT and CDR2 as YYREEE (reference sequence). V lost 7 bases to trimming and J lost 9 bases, with 14 bases between them. This CDR3 region has 13 residues. The chain's CDR3 is CASEVPGGSPLHF. DNA for the CDR3: TGTGCCAGCGAGGTCCCCGGTGGTTCACCCCTCCACTTT.

The gene calls are TRBV9 and TRBJ1-1; 9 positions match TRBD1. The CDR3 runs 14 residues. V lost 7 bases to trimming and J lost 4 bases; unmatched junction nucleotides: 8. Looked up from germline, CDR1 is SGDLS and CDR2 is YYNGEE. CDR3 in amino acids: CASLQGAKGTEAFF. CDR3 DNA sequence: TGTGCCAGCCTACAGGGGGCGAAGGGCACTGAAGCTTTCTTT.

This clone was observed a handful of times. V usage is TRBV5-1 and J usage is TRBJ1-1; no reliable D call. The V and J ends lost 4 bases and 0 bases respectively, with 16 bases between them. Germline values: CDR1 SGHRS, CDR2 YFSETQ. This CDR3 comprises 16 residues. For the CDR3, the DNA is TGCGCCAGCAGCCCGAGGTTTGAGGCTGTGAACACTGAAGCTTTCTTT. Translating gives CASSPRFEAVNTEAFF.

V and J are TRBV4-1 and TRBJ1-4, with D maybe TRBD1 (6 bases). V lost 3 bases to trimming and J lost 0 bases, with 8 bases between them. Germline lookup yields CDR1 MGHRA and CDR2 YSYEKL. The CDR3 has 15 residues. The CDR3 sequence: CASSQGAATNEKLFF. DNA for the CDR3: TGCGCCAGCAGCCAGGGGGCAGCAACTAATGAAAAACTGTTTTTT.

The chain couples TRBV4-3 to TRBJ1-4; maybe TRBD1 (6 bases). Trimming removed 1 base from V and 8 bases from J, with 14 bases in between. Germline V lookup: CDR1 LGHNA, CDR2 YSLEER. This CDR3 is 15 amino acids long. CDR3 DNA: TGCGCCAGCAGCCAAGCCCTGGGGGCAGGGGAAAAACTGTTTTTT. It specifies CASSQALGAGEKLFF.

The chain has TRBV7-2 and TRBJ2-3; no clear D. This CDR3 is built from 13 residues. Germline CDR1 is SGHTA and CDR2 is FQGNSA. V was clipped by 4 bases and J by 8 bases, with 13 bases between them. CDR3 DNA: TGTGCCAGCAGCTCCCTCCCAAGAACTACGCAGTATTTT. Encoded protein: CASSSLPRTTQYF.

The chain has TRBV5-5 and TRBJ1-3; D might be TRBD1 (5 bases). The germline V gene encodes CDR1 SGHKS and CDR2 YYEKEE (reference sequence). Trimming stripped 3 bases from V and 4 bases from J, with 17 bases between. This CDR3 comprises 16 residues. CDR3 sequence: CASSYTGTIGGNTIYF. DNA of the CDR3: TGTGCCAGCAGCTATACCGGGACCATCGGCGGAAACACCATATATTTT.

This sequence joins TRBV5-6 and TRBJ2-7; D is perhaps TRBD1 (5 bases). CDR1 and CDR2 from the germline V gene are SGHDT and YYEEEE. The CDR3 extends over 15 amino acids. Trimming stripped 4 bases from V and 2 bases from J, with 16 bases between. The CDR3 DNA reads as TGTGCCAGCAGCCCAGGGTCGGATCAGGCCTACGAGCAGTACTTC. Its protein is CASSPGSDQAYEQYF.

The V and J genes are TRBV28 and TRBJ1-2; 9 bases line up with TRBD1. Germline CDR1 is MDHEN and CDR2 is SYDVKM. The length of the CDR3 is 15 residues. With 6 bases clipped from V and 1 base from J, the junction kept 6 bases outside the gene matches. The CDR3 DNA reads TGTGCCAGCAGGCCACAGGGGGCGCTTAACTATGGCTACACCTTC. This sequence encodes CASRPQGALNYGYTF.

The chain has TRBV19 and TRBJ2-7; possibly TRBD1 for D (5 bases). This CDR3 region has 14 residues. The germline V and J ends were trimmed by 6 bases and 2 bases, with 14 bases remaining between them. Looked up from germline, CDR1 is LNHDA and CDR2 is SQIVND (reference sequence). The CDR3 protein is CASSTSTAPYEQYF. The CDR3 DNA sequence: TGTGCCAGTAGCACGTCGACAGCGCCCTACGAGCAGTACTTC.

The chain employs TRBV18 and TRBJ1-1; D is possibly TRBD1 (5 bases). The CDR3 is made up of 14 amino acids. Trimming cost V 2 bases and J 2 bases, with 9 bases left between them. Germline V gene data show CDR1 as KGHSH and CDR2 as LQKENI. The CDR3 here is CASSPTGTNTEAFF. In DNA form, the CDR3 reads TGTGCCAGCTCACCAACAGGAACCAACACTGAAGCTTTCTTT.

This clone appeared a single time. J is TRBJ2-2 and V is TRBV5-8; D could derive from TRBD1 or TRBD2 (5 bases each). The CDR3 has 18 residues. V lost 0 bases, J lost 6 bases, and 21 bases lay in between. Germline V CDR1 and CDR2: SGHTS, YDEGEE. The CDR3 reads CASSLAVGALPSAGELFF. In DNA, the CDR3 is TGTGCCAGCAGCTTGGCGGTCGGGGCACTCCCTTCGGCCGGGGAGCTGTTTTTT.

The V and J genes are TRBV19 and TRBJ2-4; D is uncertain. Germline V lookup: CDR1 LNHDA, CDR2 SQIVND (reference sequence). CDR3 length equals 15 residues. V lost 3 bases to trimming and J lost 9 bases, with 18 bases between them. CDR3 protein: CASSIYGGVLGIQYF. The CDR3 DNA is TGTGCCAGTAGTATTTATGGTGGGGTCCTAGGCATTCAGTACTTC.

The chain couples TRBV5-1 to TRBJ2-1; D call uncertain. V lost 2 bases and J lost 6, with 15 bases in between. Looked up from germline, CDR1 is SGHRS and CDR2 is YFSETQ. This CDR3 has 15 residues. The CDR3 nucleotides read TGCGCCAGCAGCTTAGTAGGCGAGGTGTTCAATGAGCAGTTCTTC. Its translation: CASSLVGEVFNEQFF.

The chain combines TRBV7-7 with TRBJ2-2; D not certain. CDR3 length: 13 amino acids. The V gene's germline CDR1 is SSHAT and CDR2 FNYEAQ (reference sequence). V lost 6 bases, J lost 5 bases, and 10 bases lay in between. The CDR3, as DNA: TGTGCCAGCAGTCAGAGTGCTACCGGGGAGCTGTTTTTT. Protein sequence: CASSQSATGELFF.

The chain employs TRBV28 and TRBJ2-7, with 10 positions matching TRBD1. The ends lost 5 bases at V and 2 bases at J; junction bases unmatched: 6. Germline CDR1 reads MDHEN; CDR2 reads SYDVKM. The CDR3 length is 15 residues. The CDR3 nucleotides are TGTGCCAGCAGTCCGGTGGGGACAGGGGCCTACGAGCAGTACTTC. Encoded protein: CASSPVGTGAYEQYF.

This chain joins TRBV6-1 and TRBJ2-3; D remains ambiguous. This CDR3 has 15 amino acids. The V gene lost 2 bases and the J gene lost 2 bases, with 11 bases spanning the gap. Germline assignment: CDR1 MNHNS and CDR2 SASEGT. CDR3 nucleotide sequence: TGTGCCAGCAGTGAATATCCAGACTCCACAGATACGCAGTATTTT. Amino acid sequence: CASSEYPDSTDTQYF.

This clone has a single count. The chain couples TRBV7-2 to TRBJ2-3; D not certain. CDR3 size: 14 residues. Per the germline V gene, CDR1 is SGHTA and CDR2 is FQGNSA. V shed 5 bases and J shed 4 bases, with 13 bases lying between them. The CDR3 sequence: CASSRLGYSDTQYF. The CDR3 nucleotides are TGTGCCAGCAGCCGCCTAGGATACTCAGATACGCAGTATTTT.

The chain employs TRBV5-4 and TRBJ2-3; D is unclear. Trimming took off 1 base at V and 3 bases at J, with 6 bases between the two ends. Germline values: CDR1 SGHNT, CDR2 YYREEE (reference sequence). The CDR3 length is 13 residues. The CDR3 DNA reads TGTGCCAGCAGCTTGTGGGGAACAGATACGCAGTATTTT. Amino acid sequence: CASSLWGTDTQYF.

V gene TRBV4-2 combines with J gene TRBJ2-5; D might be TRBD2 (6 bases). CDR3 length equals 17 residues. CDR1 LGHNA and CDR2 YNFKEQ come from the germline V gene. Trimming removed 2 bases from V and 2 bases from J, with 18 bases in between. The CDR3 region has the DNA TGTGCCAGCAGCCAATACGGCCGAGGTGGGACTCAAGAGACCCAGTACTTC. This encodes CASSQYGRGGTQETQYF.

By share, this clone ranks as medium-sized. V usage is TRBV2 and J usage is TRBJ1-1, with TRBD1 identical over 11 bases. In germline, CDR1 is SNHLY, CDR2 FYNNEI. The CDR3 contains 15 residues. Unmatched junction bases numbered 4, after V lost 6 bases and J lost 1 base. The CDR3 nucleotides read TGTGCCAGCAGGGGACAGGGGGGATCGAACACTGAAGCTTTCTTT. Its translation: CASRGQGGSNTEAFF.

The genes are TRBV28 and TRBJ2-2, with 9 bases matching TRBD1. The length of the CDR3 is 16 residues. J was trimmed by 3 bases and V by 2 bases; bases with no gene match: 4. Germline CDR1 MDHEN, CDR2 SYDVKM. The CDR3 is CASSLLTGGDTGELFF. CDR3 coding DNA: TGTGCCAGCAGTTTACTGACAGGGGGTGACACCGGGGAGCTGTTTTTT.

V and J are TRBV6-1 and TRBJ2-3; the match to TRBD1 covers 7 bases. The CDR3 spans 15 residues. V dropped 2 bases and J dropped 4; count of bases not matched to a gene: 6. Germline assignment: CDR1 MNHNS and CDR2 SASEGT. The CDR3 sequence: CASSESGTAADTQYF. The CDR3 DNA is TGTGCCAGCAGTGAATCCGGGACAGCGGCAGATACGCAGTATTTT.

The chain links TRBV7-2 to TRBJ1-4; D is unclear. This CDR3 has 14 residues. Germline V lookup: CDR1 SGHTA, CDR2 FQGNSA. With 8 bases removed from V and 0 bases from J, the gap between germline ends came to 10 bases. CDR3 nucleotide sequence: TGTGCCAGCGCCTCGGATGCAACTAATGAAAAACTGTTTTTT. Protein product: CASASDATNEKLFF.